This TCR beta chain was sequenced in a study of cytomegalovirus exposure and HLA in healthy donors. On the study more broadly: When roughly 420 donors were genotyped, about 86% of them were found to fall in the Caucasian-associated ancestry cluster.

The PCR was carried out with 60 Vbeta primers and 13 Jbeta primers. Method: immunoSEQ multiplex PCR; TCRdb's copy keeps in-frame clones and lacks some. The sample lists about 140,000 clones; roughly 80% were seen once. Study findings and constraints: Exclusion applied to some V segments, including TRBV6-2 and TRBV6-3, as they were indistinguishable.

Details on this clone: The antigen remains undetermined.

V was clipped by 2 bases and J by 2 bases, with 22 bases between them. The CDR3 consists of 19 residues. The germline gives CDR1 MRHNA, CDR2 SNTAGT. The genes are TRBV6-4 and TRBJ1-5; no definite D call. This clonotype originated in a woman between 40 and 50 years old in good health and CMV-seropositive. The sample was PBMCs. CDR3 region: CASSDNEVELGIGNQPQHF. Here the CDR3 DNA reads TGTGCCAGCAGTGACAACGAGGTAGAATTGGGTATTGGCAATCAGCCCCAGCATTTT.